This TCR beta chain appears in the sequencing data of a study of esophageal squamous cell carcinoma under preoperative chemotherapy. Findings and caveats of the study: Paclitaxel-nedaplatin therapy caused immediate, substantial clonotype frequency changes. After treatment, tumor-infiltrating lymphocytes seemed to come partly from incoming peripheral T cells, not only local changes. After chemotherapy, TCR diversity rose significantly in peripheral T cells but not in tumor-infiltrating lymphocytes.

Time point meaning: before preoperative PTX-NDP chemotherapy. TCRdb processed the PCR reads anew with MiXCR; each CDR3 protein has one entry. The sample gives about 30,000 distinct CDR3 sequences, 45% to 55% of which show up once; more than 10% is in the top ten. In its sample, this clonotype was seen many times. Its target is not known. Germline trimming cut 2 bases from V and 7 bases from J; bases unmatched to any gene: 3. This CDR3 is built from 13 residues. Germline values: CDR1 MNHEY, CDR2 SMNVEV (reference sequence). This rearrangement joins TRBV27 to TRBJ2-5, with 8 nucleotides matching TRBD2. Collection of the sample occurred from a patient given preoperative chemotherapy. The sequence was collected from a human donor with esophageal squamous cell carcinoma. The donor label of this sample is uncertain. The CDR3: CASSLMAGGTQYF. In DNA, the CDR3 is TGTGCCAGCAGTTTAATGGCGGGAGGGACCCAGTACTTC.